Listed below are T cell receptor beta chains from one sample, sequenced in a study of Graves' ophthalmopathy and Graves' hyperthyroidism. In TCRdb, the multiplex PCR reads were re-called with MiXCR into one record per CDR3 protein. The profile shows hundreds of thousands of distinct CDR3 sequences, over 20% of them singletons. The sample comprised peripheral blood. The receptors were gathered from a woman aged 18-29 years with stable Graves' hyperthyroidism. Some clones in this sample may be carry-over from other donors' samples. Each CDR3 is given with its conserved first and last residue. D genes are given only for firm matches. Size is stated for part of the rows, as once, few or many counts, or as a class when the clone is expanded.

V gene: TRBV7-3; clone size: NA; J gene: TRBJ1-1; D gene: NA; CDR3 protein: CASSLGPGGRTEAFF; CDR3 DNA: TGTGCCAGCAGCTTAGGGCCTGGAGGGAGGACTGAAGCTTTCTTT
V gene: TRBV20-1; clone size: many; J gene: TRBJ2-7; D gene: NA; CDR3 protein: CSAMGGLGYEQYF; CDR3 DNA: TGCAGTGCTATGGGGGGTTTAGGCTACGAGCAGTACTTC
V gene: TRBV6-1; clone size: many; J gene: TRBJ1-5; D gene: NA; CDR3 protein: CASNLNSNQPQHF; CDR3 DNA: TGTGCCAGCAACCTTAATAGCAATCAGCCCCAGCATTTT
V gene: TRBV12-3/TRBV12-4; clone size: many; J gene: TRBJ1-1; D gene: NA; CDR3 protein: CASSLWEGDTEAFF; CDR3 DNA: TGTGCCAGCAGTTTATGGGAGGGAGACACTGAAGCTTTCTTT
V gene: TRBV6-5; clone size: many; J gene: TRBJ1-2; D gene: NA; CDR3 protein: CASSYGRDYGYTF; CDR3 DNA: TGTGCCAGCAGTTACGGCAGGGACTATGGCTACACCTTC
V gene: TRBV27; clone size: many; J gene: TRBJ2-2; D gene: NA; CDR3 protein: CASSAGLHGELFF; CDR3 DNA: TGTGCCAGCAGTGCCGGACTCCACGGGGAGCTGTTTTTT
V gene: TRBV5-1; clone size: few; J gene: TRBJ1-1; D gene: NA; CDR3 protein: CASSPGVGGRINTEAFF; CDR3 DNA: TGCGCCAGCAGCCCGGGGGTGGGGGGCCGCATTAACACTGAAGCTTTCTTT
V gene: TRBV7-7; clone size: many; J gene: TRBJ2-5; D gene: NA; CDR3 protein: CASSLPGAETQYF; CDR3 DNA: TGTGCTAGCAGCTTACCGGGGGCAGAGACCCAGTACTTC
V gene: TRBV15; clone size: many; J gene: TRBJ2-7; D gene: NA; CDR3 protein: CATSRGSTLEQYF; CDR3 DNA: TGTGCCACCAGCCGAGGGTCCACCCTCGAGCAGTACTTC
V gene: TRBV29-1; clone size: once; J gene: TRBJ1-1; D gene: NA; CDR3 protein: CSVAQGRGGAGAEAFF; CDR3 DNA: TGCAGCGTAGCACAGGGACGAGGTGGAGCAGGCGCTGAAGCTTTCTTT
V gene: TRBV27; clone size: NA; J gene: TRBJ1-6; D gene: NA; CDR3 protein: CASSFGGAFNSALHF; CDR3 DNA: TGTGCCAGCAGTTTTGGGGGGGCCTTTAATTCAGCCCTCCACTTT
V gene: TRBV6-5; clone size: NA; J gene: TRBJ2-1; D gene: NA; CDR3 protein: CASSLAGRTPGEQFF; CDR3 DNA: TGTGCCAGCAGTTTGGCCGGCCGGACCCCGGGGGAGCAGTTCTTC
V gene: TRBV18; clone size: many; J gene: TRBJ1-1; D gene: NA; CDR3 protein: CASSPSGARGDTEAFF; CDR3 DNA: TGTGCCAGCTCACCATCAGGAGCTCGGGGGGACACTGAAGCTTTCTTT
V gene: TRBV12-3/TRBV12-4; clone size: NA; J gene: TRBJ2-7; D gene: TRBD2; CDR3 protein: CASRFRSSGRKTYEQYF; CDR3 DNA: TGTGCCAGCAGATTCCGTTCTAGCGGGAGGAAGACCTACGAGCAGTACTTC
V gene: TRBV29-1; clone size: many; J gene: TRBJ2-5; D gene: TRBD1; CDR3 protein: CSVEVDRATETQYF; CDR3 DNA: TGCAGCGTTGAAGTCGACAGGGCAACGGAGACCCAGTACTTC
V gene: TRBV2; clone size: many; J gene: TRBJ2-7; D gene: NA; CDR3 protein: CASSEGPPGETPYEQYF; CDR3 DNA: TGTGCCAGCAGCGAAGGGCCTCCTGGCGAAACACCCTACGAGCAGTACTTC
V gene: TRBV6-1; clone size: NA; J gene: TRBJ1-3; D gene: NA; CDR3 protein: CASSRDASGNTIYF; CDR3 DNA: TGTGCCAGCAGCAGGGATGCCTCTGGAAACACCATATATTTT
V gene: TRBV24-1; clone size: NA; J gene: TRBJ1-2; D gene: TRBD1; CDR3 protein: CATSDGTGRFGYTF; CDR3 DNA: TGTGCCACCAGTGATGGGACAGGGCGCTTCGGCTACACCTTC
V gene: TRBV27; clone size: many; J gene: TRBJ2-5; D gene: NA; CDR3 protein: CASSHYPTAEETQYF; CDR3 DNA: TGTGCCAGCAGTCACTACCCGACCGCGGAGGAGACCCAGTACTTC
V gene: TRBV12-3/TRBV12-4; clone size: NA; J gene: TRBJ1-3; D gene: NA; CDR3 protein: CASSLVRNTIYF; CDR3 DNA: TGTGCCAGCAGTTTAGTGAGAAACACCATATATTTT
V gene: TRBV5-1; clone size: many; J gene: TRBJ1-5; D gene: NA; CDR3 protein: CASSLVRPQHF; CDR3 DNA: TGCGCCAGCAGCTTGGTGCGGCCCCAGCATTTT
V gene: TRBV14; clone size: many; J gene: TRBJ1-2; D gene: NA; CDR3 protein: CASSQGRGPNYGYTF; CDR3 DNA: TGTGCCAGCAGCCAAGGGCGAGGGCCGAACTATGGCTACACCTTC
V gene: TRBV29-1; clone size: few; J gene: TRBJ1-2; D gene: NA; CDR3 protein: CSVESVKGNGYTF; CDR3 DNA: TGCAGCGTTGAATCGGTAAAGGGTAATGGCTACACCTTC
V gene: TRBV6-2/TRBV6-3; clone size: many; J gene: TRBJ2-7; D gene: NA; CDR3 protein: CASSYSTPGDSYEQYF; CDR3 DNA: TGTGCCAGCAGTTACTCGACCCCCGGGGACTCCTACGAGCAGTACTTC
V gene: TRBV11-2; clone size: few; J gene: TRBJ1-3; D gene: NA; CDR3 protein: CASSFQLSGNTIYF; CDR3 DNA: TGTGCCAGCAGCTTCCAACTCTCTGGAAACACCATATATTTT
V gene: TRBV6-1; clone size: many; J gene: TRBJ1-3; D gene: NA; CDR3 protein: CASSRQNAGNTIYF; CDR3 DNA: TGTGCCAGCAGCCGACAGAACGCTGGAAACACCATATATTTT
V gene: TRBV30; clone size: many; J gene: TRBJ2-2; D gene: NA; CDR3 protein: CAWSGQGRTGELFF; CDR3 DNA: TGTGCCTGGAGTGGGCAGGGGCGCACCGGGGAGCTGTTTTTT
V gene: TRBV5-1; clone size: many; J gene: TRBJ2-4; D gene: NA; CDR3 protein: CASSLETSKNIQYF; CDR3 DNA: TGCGCCAGCAGCTTGGAAACGTCCAAAAACATTCAGTACTTC
V gene: TRBV11-3; clone size: many; J gene: TRBJ1-1; D gene: NA; CDR3 protein: CASSLVTGIVRTEAFF; CDR3 DNA: TGTGCCAGCAGCTTAGTCACAGGGATCGTCCGCACTGAAGCTTTCTTT
V gene: TRBV28; clone size: few; J gene: TRBJ1-1; D gene: NA; CDR3 protein: CASSPDDVNTEAFF; CDR3 DNA: TGTGCCAGCAGTCCGGACGACGTGAACACTGAAGCTTTCTTT
V gene: TRBV28; clone size: NA; J gene: TRBJ2-7; D gene: TRBD2; CDR3 protein: CASSLIGTSRTYEQYF; CDR3 DNA: TGTGCCAGCAGTTTAATCGGGACTAGCCGAACCTACGAGCAGTACTTC
V gene: TRBV11-2; clone size: few; J gene: TRBJ2-2; D gene: NA; CDR3 protein: CASSILRDSKSTGELFF; CDR3 DNA: TGTGCCAGCAGTATTCTCCGGGACTCCAAGAGTACCGGGGAGCTGTTTTTT
V gene: TRBV2; clone size: many; J gene: TRBJ1-5; D gene: NA; CDR3 protein: CASSVPGLSNQPQHF; CDR3 DNA: TGTGCCAGCAGCGTACCGGGACTTAGCAATCAGCCCCAGCATTTT
V gene: TRBV6-1; clone size: NA; J gene: TRBJ1-2; D gene: NA; CDR3 protein: CASGPRGYGYTF; CDR3 DNA: TGTGCCAGTGGGCCCAGGGGCTATGGCTACACCTTC
V gene: TRBV30; clone size: NA; J gene: TRBJ2-5; D gene: TRBD1; CDR3 protein: CAWRDRSQETQYF; CDR3 DNA: TGTGCCTGGAGGGACAGGAGCCAAGAGACCCAGTACTTC
V gene: TRBV12-3/TRBV12-4; clone size: NA; J gene: TRBJ1-5; D gene: TRBD1; CDR3 protein: CASTGQVSNQPQHF; CDR3 DNA: TGTGCCAGCACGGGACAGGTTAGCAATCAGCCCCAGCATTTT
V gene: TRBV6-2/TRBV6-3; clone size: many; J gene: TRBJ2-2; D gene: TRBD2; CDR3 protein: CASSYVPAGTGELFF; CDR3 DNA: TGTGCCAGCAGTTACGTGCCAGCGGGGACCGGGGAGCTGTTTTTT
V gene: TRBV6-1; clone size: NA; J gene: TRBJ1-1; D gene: TRBD1; CDR3 protein: CASRDWDSPMNTEAFF; CDR3 DNA: TGTGCCAGCAGGGACTGGGACAGCCCTATGAACACTGAAGCTTTCTTT
V gene: TRBV19; clone size: once; J gene: TRBJ1-1; D gene: NA; CDR3 protein: CASSNSDRRTEAFF; CDR3 DNA: TGTGCCAGTAGTAATAGCGACAGGAGGACTGAAGCTTTCTTT
V gene: TRBV6-1; clone size: NA; J gene: TRBJ2-7; D gene: NA; CDR3 protein: CATSNPLREQYF; CDR3 DNA: TGTGCCACCTCAAATCCCTTAAGAGAGCAGTACTTC
V gene: TRBV20-1; clone size: many; J gene: TRBJ2-5; D gene: TRBD1; CDR3 protein: CSATLRGRGETQYF; CDR3 DNA: TGCAGTGCCACCCTCAGGGGGCGTGGGGAGACCCAGTACTTC
V gene: TRBV11-2; clone size: many; J gene: TRBJ2-5; D gene: TRBD2; CDR3 protein: CASSLSLAGGRVTQYF; CDR3 DNA: TGTGCCAGCAGCTTAAGTCTAGCGGGGGGCCGTGTGACCCAGTACTTC
V gene: TRBV7-8; clone size: NA; J gene: TRBJ1-5; D gene: TRBD1; CDR3 protein: CASSDKTGSGNQPQHF; CDR3 DNA: TGTGCCAGCAGCGACAAGACAGGGTCTGGAAATCAGCCCCAGCATTTT
V gene: TRBV28; clone size: many; J gene: TRBJ1-1; D gene: NA; CDR3 protein: CASRFWGHKETEAFF; CDR3 DNA: TGTGCCAGCAGGTTCTGGGGACATAAGGAAACTGAAGCTTTCTTT
V gene: TRBV20-1; clone size: many; J gene: TRBJ1-1; D gene: NA; CDR3 protein: CSARVEPNTEAFF; CDR3 DNA: TGCAGTGCTAGAGTAGAACCGAACACTGAAGCTTTCTTT
V gene: TRBV28; clone size: many; J gene: TRBJ2-5; D gene: NA; CDR3 protein: CASSFPGGGETQYF; CDR3 DNA: TGTGCCAGCAGTTTTCCTGGGGGCGGAGAGACCCAGTACTTC
V gene: TRBV6-2/TRBV6-3; clone size: many; J gene: TRBJ1-2; D gene: NA; CDR3 protein: CPSSYLHLRGGGYTF; CDR3 DNA: TGTCCCAGCAGTTACTTACACCTGAGGGGAGGAGGCTACACCTTC
V gene: TRBV28; clone size: many; J gene: TRBJ1-6; D gene: NA; CDR3 protein: CASSPGASYNSPLHF; CDR3 DNA: TGTGCCAGCAGTCCGGGGGCCTCCTATAATTCACCCCTCCACTTT
V gene: TRBV19; clone size: many; J gene: TRBJ2-7; D gene: TRBD1; CDR3 protein: CASSLWDRSSYEQYF; CDR3 DNA: TGTGCCAGTAGTCTCTGGGACAGGAGCTCCTACGAGCAGTACTTC
V gene: TRBV27; clone size: few; J gene: TRBJ2-7; D gene: NA; CDR3 protein: CASSFTGMGEQYF; CDR3 DNA: TGTGCCAGCAGTTTTACAGGGATGGGGGAGCAGTACTTC
V gene: TRBV12-3/TRBV12-4; clone size: NA; J gene: TRBJ2-5; D gene: TRBD2; CDR3 protein: CASSFGRGYQETQYF; CDR3 DNA: TGTGCCAGCAGTTTCGGGCGGGGGTACCAAGAGACCCAGTACTTC